The entry below gives a single T cell receptor (beta chain) sequence along with its context. The antigen is undetermined. With 6 bases removed from V and 2 bases from J, the gap between germline ends came to 17 bases. The germline CDR1 and CDR2 sequences are MNHEY and SVGAGI. The CDR3 totals 15 residues. This specimen belongs to a study of T cell responses to AZD1222 COVID-19 vaccine. Study information: Pooling of second doses given at about 4 or about 12 weeks was done.

Assay: immunoSEQ multiplex PCR; the TCRdb copy retains only in-frame clones and omits some. The sample includes 95,000 to 110,000 clones, approximately 88% of them seen just once. Study conclusions and caveats: Repertoire sampling happened only post peak T cell response. Most donors were white British and more were female, and clonal diversity was possibly underestimated. CD4 TCRs associated with vaccination spanned spike, dominating at 160-218 and 743-854.

V usage is TRBV6-5 and J usage is TRBJ2-7; tentative D call: TRBD1 (7 bases). Here the sequenced sample was peripheral blood, taken on day 0 of AZD1222 vaccination. The clonotype was recovered from an adult in good health. The CDR3 is CASREGWDRPYEQYF. The DNA of the CDR3 is TGTGCCAGCAGGGAGGGTTGGGACAGACCCTACGAGCAGTACTTC.